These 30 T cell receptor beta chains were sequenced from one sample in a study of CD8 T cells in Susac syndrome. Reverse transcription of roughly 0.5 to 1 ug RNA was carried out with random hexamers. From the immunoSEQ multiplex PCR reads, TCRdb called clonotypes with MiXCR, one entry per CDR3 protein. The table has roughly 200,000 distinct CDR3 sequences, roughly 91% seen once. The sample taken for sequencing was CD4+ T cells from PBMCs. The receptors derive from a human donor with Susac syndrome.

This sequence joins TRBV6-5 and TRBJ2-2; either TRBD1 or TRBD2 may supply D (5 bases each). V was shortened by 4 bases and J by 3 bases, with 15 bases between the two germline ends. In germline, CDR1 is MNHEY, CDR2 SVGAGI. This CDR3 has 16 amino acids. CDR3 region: CASSSSGLGHTGELFF. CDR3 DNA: TGTGCCAGCAGTTCCTCGGGGCTAGGGCACACCGGGGAGCTGTTTTTT.

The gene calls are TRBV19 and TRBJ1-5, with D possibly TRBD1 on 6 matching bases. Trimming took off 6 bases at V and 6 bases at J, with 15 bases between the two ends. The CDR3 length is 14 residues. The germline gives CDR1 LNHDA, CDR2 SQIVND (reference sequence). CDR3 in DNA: TGTGCCAGTAGACCTCAGGGGCCGGGTCAGCCCCAGCATTTT. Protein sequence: CASRPQGPGQPQHF.

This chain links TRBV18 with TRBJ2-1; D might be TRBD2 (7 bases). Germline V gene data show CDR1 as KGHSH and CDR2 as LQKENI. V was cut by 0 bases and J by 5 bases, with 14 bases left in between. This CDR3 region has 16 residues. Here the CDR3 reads CASSPPSGGGHNEQFF. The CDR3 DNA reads TGTGCCAGCTCACCACCTTCGGGGGGCGGCCACAATGAGCAGTTCTTC.

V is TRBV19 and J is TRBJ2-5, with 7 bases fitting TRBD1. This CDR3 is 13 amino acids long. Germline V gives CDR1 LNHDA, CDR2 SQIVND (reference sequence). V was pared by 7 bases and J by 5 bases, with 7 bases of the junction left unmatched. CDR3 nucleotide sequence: TGTGCCAGTATTTCAACAGGGGACGAGACCCAGTACTTC. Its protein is CASISTGDETQYF.

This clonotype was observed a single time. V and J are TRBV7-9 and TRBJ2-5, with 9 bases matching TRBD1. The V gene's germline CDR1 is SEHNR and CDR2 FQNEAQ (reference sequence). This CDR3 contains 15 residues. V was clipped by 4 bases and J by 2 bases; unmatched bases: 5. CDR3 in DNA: TGTGCCAGCAGCTACAGGGGGCAAATACAAGAGACCCAGTACTTC. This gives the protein CASSYRGQIQETQYF.

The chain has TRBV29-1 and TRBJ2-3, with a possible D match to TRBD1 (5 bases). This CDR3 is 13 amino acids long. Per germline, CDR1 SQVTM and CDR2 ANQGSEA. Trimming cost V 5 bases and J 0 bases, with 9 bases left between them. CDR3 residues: CSVRQGSTDTQYF. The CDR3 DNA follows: TGCAGCGTTCGGCAGGGCAGCACAGATACGCAGTATTTT.

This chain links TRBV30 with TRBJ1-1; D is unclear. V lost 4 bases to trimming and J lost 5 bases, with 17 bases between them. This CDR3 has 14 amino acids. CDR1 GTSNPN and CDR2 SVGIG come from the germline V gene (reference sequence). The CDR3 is CAWTRAGLRTEAFF. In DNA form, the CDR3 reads TGTGCCTGGACCAGAGCAGGTCTAAGGACTGAAGCTTTCTTT.

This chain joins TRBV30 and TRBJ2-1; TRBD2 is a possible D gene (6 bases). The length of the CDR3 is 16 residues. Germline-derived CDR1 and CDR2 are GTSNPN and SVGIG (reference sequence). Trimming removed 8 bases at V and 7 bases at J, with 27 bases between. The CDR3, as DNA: TGTGCCACCGCCACTGGGCGGGGCCGGGGGAAGAATGAGCAGTTCTTC. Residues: CATATGRGRGKNEQFF.

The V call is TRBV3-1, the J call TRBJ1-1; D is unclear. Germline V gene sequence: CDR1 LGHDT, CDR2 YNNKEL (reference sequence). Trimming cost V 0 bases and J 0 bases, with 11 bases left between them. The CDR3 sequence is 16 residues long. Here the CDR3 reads CASSQDRQVVNTEAFF. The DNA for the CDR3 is TGTGCCAGCAGCCAAGATCGGCAGGTAGTGAACACTGAAGCTTTCTTT.

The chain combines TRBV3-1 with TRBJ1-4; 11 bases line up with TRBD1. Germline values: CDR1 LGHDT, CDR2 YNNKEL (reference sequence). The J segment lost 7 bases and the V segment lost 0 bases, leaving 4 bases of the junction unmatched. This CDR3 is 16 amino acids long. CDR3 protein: CASSQEGQGASEKLFF. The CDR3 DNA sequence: TGTGCCAGCAGCCAAGAAGGACAGGGGGCGAGTGAAAAACTGTTTTTT.

CDR3 DNA sequence: TGTGCCAGCAGTGTAGGGGGCAGGAATGAGCAGTTCTTC. Translation gives CASSVGGRNEQFF. The V and J genes are TRBV25-1 and TRBJ2-1; TRBD1 aligns across 7 bases. With V trimmed by 4 bases and J by 7 bases, 4 bases remained unmatched. The germline V gene has CDR1 MGHDK and CDR2 SYGVNS. The CDR3 loop spans 13 amino acids.

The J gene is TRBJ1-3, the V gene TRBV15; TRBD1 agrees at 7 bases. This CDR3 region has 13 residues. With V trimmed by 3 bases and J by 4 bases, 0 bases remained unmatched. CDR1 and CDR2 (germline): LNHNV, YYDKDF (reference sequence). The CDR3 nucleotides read TGTGCCACCAGCAGGACAGGGGGAAACACCATATATTTT. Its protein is CATSRTGGNTIYF.

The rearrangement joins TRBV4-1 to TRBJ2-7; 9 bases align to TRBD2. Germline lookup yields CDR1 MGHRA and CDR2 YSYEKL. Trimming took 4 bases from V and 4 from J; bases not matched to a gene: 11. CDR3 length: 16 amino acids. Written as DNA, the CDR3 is TGCGCCAGCAGCCGTAGCGGGGGAGTGTCGGGGTACGAGCAGTACTTC. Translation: CASSRSGGVSGYEQYF.

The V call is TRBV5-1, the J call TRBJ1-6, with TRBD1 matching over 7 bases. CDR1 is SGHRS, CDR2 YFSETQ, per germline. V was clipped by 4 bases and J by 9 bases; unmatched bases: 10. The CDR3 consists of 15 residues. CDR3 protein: CASSTNDRVGSPLHF. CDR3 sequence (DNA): TGCGCCAGCAGCACGAATGACAGGGTCGGTTCACCCCTCCACTTT.

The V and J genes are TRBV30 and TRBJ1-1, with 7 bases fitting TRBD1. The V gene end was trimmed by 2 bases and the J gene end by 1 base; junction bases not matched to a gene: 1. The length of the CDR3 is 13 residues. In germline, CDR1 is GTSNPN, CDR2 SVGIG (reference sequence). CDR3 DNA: TGTGCCTGGAGTAGGACAGGGAACACTGAAGCTTTCTTT. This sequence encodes CAWSRTGNTEAFF.

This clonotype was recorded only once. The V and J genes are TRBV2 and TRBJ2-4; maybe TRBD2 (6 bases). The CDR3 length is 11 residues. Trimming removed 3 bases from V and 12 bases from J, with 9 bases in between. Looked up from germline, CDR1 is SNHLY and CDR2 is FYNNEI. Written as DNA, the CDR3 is TGTGCCAGCAGTGATCGAGCGGGTCAGTACTTC. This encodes CASSDRAGQYF.

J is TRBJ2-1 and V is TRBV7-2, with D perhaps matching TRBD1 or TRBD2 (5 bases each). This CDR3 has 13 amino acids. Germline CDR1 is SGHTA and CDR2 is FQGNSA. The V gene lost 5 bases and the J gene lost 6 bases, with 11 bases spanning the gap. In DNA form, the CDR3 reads TGTGCCAGCAGCCCCGAGAGGGGCAATGAGCAGTTCTTC. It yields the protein CASSPERGNEQFF.

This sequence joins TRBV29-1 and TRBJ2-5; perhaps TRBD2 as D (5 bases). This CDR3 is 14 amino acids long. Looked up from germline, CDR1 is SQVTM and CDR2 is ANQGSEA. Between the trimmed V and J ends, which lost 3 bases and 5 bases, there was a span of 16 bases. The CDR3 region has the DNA TGCAGCGTTGAGGGAGTCCTCCGCCGTGAGACCCAGTACTTC. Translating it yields CSVEGVLRRETQYF.

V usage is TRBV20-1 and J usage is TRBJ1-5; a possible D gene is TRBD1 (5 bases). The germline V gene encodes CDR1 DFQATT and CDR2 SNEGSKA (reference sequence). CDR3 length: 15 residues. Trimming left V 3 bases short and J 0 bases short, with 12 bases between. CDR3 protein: CSASRGHRSNQPQHF. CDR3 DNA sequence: TGCAGTGCTAGTCGTGGACACCGTAGCAATCAGCCCCAGCATTTT.

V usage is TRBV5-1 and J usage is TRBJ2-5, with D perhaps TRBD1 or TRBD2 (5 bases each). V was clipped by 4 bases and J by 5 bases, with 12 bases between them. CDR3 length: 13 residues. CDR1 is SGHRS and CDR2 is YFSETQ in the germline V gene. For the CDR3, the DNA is TGCGCCAGCAGCCTGGGGGATGCCGAGACCCAGTACTTC. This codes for CASSLGDAETQYF. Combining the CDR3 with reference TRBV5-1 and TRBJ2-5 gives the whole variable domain KAGVTQTPRYLIKTRGQQVTLSCSPISGHRSVSWYQQTPGQGLQFLFEYFSETQRNKGNFPGRFSGRQFSNSRSEMNVSTLELGDSALYLCASSLGDAETQYFGPGTRLLVL.

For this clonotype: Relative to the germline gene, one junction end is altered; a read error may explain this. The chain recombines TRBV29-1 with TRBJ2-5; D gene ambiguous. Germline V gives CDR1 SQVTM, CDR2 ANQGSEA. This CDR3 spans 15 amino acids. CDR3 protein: CSVEASFTSRETQYF. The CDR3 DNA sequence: TGCAGCGTAGAAGCGAGTTTTACCTCAAGGGAGACCCAGTACTTC.

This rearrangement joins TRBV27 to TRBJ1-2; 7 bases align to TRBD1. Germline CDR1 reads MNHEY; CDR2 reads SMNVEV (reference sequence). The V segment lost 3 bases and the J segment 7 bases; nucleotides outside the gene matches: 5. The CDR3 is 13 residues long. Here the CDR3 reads CASSLGQWSGYTF. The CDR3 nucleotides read TGTGCCAGCAGTTTGGGACAGTGGTCTGGCTACACCTTC.

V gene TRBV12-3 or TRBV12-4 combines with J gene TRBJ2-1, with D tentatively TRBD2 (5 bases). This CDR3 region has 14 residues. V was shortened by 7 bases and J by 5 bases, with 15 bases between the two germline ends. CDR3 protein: CASNTGSSHNEQFF. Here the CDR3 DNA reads TGTGCCAGCAATACGGGGTCATCGCACAATGAGCAGTTCTTC.

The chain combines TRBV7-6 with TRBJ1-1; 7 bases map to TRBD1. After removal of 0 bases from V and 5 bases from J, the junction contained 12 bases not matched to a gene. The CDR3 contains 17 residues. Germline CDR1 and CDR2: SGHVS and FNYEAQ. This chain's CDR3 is CASSLASAGGFGTEAFF. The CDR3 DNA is TGTGCCAGCAGCTTAGCTTCGGCAGGGGGTTTCGGGACTGAAGCTTTCTTT.

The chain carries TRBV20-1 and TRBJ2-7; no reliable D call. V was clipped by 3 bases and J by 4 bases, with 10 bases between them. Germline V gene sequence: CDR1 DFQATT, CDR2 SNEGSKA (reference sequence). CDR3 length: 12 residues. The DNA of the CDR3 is TGCAGTGCTAGCCAGTCGAGATACGAGCAGTACTTC. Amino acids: CSASQSRYEQYF.

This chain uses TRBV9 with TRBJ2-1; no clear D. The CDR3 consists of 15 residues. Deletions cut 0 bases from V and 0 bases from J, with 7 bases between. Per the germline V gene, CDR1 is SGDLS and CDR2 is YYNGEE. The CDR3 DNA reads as TGTGCCAGCAGCGTAGTTGACGACTCCTACAATGAGCAGTTCTTC. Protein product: CASSVVDDSYNEQFF.

CDR3 residues: CASSLSTAVMNTEAFF. DNA for the CDR3: TGTGCCAGCAGCTTATCGACGGCAGTAATGAACACTGAAGCTTTCTTT. The chain uses TRBV11-2 and TRBJ1-1; the D is unclear. V gave up 2 bases and J gave up 0 bases, with 13 bases separating them. The CDR3 is made up of 16 amino acids. Looked up from germline, CDR1 is SGHAT and CDR2 is FQNNGV.

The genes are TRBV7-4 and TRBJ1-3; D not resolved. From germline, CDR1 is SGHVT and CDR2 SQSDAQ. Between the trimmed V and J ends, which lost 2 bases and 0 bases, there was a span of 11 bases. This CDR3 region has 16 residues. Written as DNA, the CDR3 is TGTGCCAGCAGCTTAAGTCGTGGGGACTCTGGAAACACCATATATTTT. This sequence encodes CASSLSRGDSGNTIYF.

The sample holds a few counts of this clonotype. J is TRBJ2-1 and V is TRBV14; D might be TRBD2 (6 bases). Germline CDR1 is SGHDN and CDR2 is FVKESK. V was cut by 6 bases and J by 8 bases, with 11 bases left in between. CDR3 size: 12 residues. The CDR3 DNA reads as TGTGCCAGCAGTACTTGGGGGGATGAGCAGTTCTTC. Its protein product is CASSTWGDEQFF. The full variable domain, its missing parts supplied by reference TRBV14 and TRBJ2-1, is EAGVTQFPSHSVIEKGQTVTLRCDPISGHDNLYWYRRVMGKEIKFLLHFVKESKQDESGMPNNRFLAERTGGTYSTLKVQPAELEDSGVYFCASSTWGDEQFFGPGTRLTVL.

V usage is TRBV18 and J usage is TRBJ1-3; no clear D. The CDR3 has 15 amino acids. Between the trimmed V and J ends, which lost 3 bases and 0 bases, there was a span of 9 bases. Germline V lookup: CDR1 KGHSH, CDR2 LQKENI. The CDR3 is CASSPSLGSGNTIYF. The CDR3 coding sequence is TGTGCCAGCTCACCTAGTCTTGGCTCTGGAAACACCATATATTTT.